Reported below is one T cell receptor (beta chain). This entry belongs to a study of Ad26.COV2.S vaccination and SARS-CoV-2 variants. Treatment specified: about 20 received Ad26.COV2.S at low or high dose, single or two shots; 5 received placebo; per-sample allocation not given. Sampling was done on day 63 after the first vaccine or placebo injection. Only in-frame clones appear in the TCRdb table, and some are missing; sequencing was by immunoSEQ multiplex PCR. The sample includes approximately 300,000 clones, roughly 84% seen only once; the top ten take roughly 2.1%. The CDR3 extends over 14 amino acids. From germline, CDR1 is SGDLS and CDR2 YYNGEE. V was pared by 0 bases and J by 3 bases, with 10 bases between.

The receptor comes from a person between 18 and 59 years old who received the Ad26.COV2.S COVID-19 vaccine or a placebo. The genes are TRBV9 and TRBJ2-7, with D uncertain. Sequenced material: peripheral blood, taken in a trial of Ad26.COV2.S vaccine versus placebo. CDR3 coding DNA: TGTGCCAGCAGCGTAGATGGCGGTGGCTACGAGCAGTACTTC. Its protein is CASSVDGGGYEQYF.